Included here is one TCR beta chain sequence, with context. Its antigen is as yet unknown. The source of the sample is a study of beta chain features in type 1 diabetes. Study in general: Age, gender and cell yields were alike across patients and healthy donors.

Using CD45RO/CCR7/CD25/CD127/CD95/CD27, CD4+ naive, central memory, regulatory and stem cell-like memory cells were sorted. Reverse transcription of all isolated RNA meant that expressed TCRB transcripts were sequenced. Assay used: immunoSEQ multiplex PCR; TCRdb lists only in-frame clones, some missing. The table records under 20,000 clones, approximately 55% of them present only once. V dropped 0 bases and J dropped 9 bases, with 10 bases sitting between them. CDR3 length equals 13 residues. The germline V gene has CDR1 MNHEY and CDR2 SMNVEV (reference sequence). Study results and caveats: Patients showed naive, central memory and Treg TCRB repertoires that appeared more similar than those of healthy donors. Across all four CD4+ subsets, people with type 1 diabetes showed modestly shorter TCRB CDR3s.

Sequenced sample: stem cell memory CD4+ T cells from blood. V gene TRBV27 combines with J gene TRBJ2-3, with unresolved D. This TCR came from a woman aged 18-29 years in good health. The CDR3 bases are TGTGCCAGCAGTTTATCCGGCGCGCGGACGCAGTATTTT. Amino acid sequence: CASSLSGARTQYF.